Reported below is one T cell receptor beta chain. The data are from a study of blood T cell repertoires in COVID-19. Sequencing used immunoSEQ multiplex PCR; TCRdb keeps in-frame clones, though not all of them. The sample includes over 75,000 clones, approximately 79% of them seen just once. V lost 2 bases and J 5 bases, leaving 9 bases between the germline ends. This CDR3 contains 13 residues. The germline V gene has CDR1 SGHDN and CDR2 FVKESK. The rearrangement joins TRBV14 to TRBJ1-1; D is undetermined. The specimen was peripheral blood. The TCR originated in a man between 65 and 85 years old with acute or convalescent COVID-19. CDR3 residues: CASSQLTETEAFF. The DNA of the CDR3 is TGTGCCAGCAGCCAACTTACAGAAACTGAAGCTTTCTTT. Full variable domain (missing parts from reference TRBV14 and TRBJ1-1): EAGVTQFPSHSVIEKGQTVTLRCDPISGHDNLYWYRRVMGKEIKFLLHFVKESKQDESGMPNNRFLAERTGGTYSTLKVQPAELEDSGVYFCASSQLTETEAFFGQGTRLTVV.